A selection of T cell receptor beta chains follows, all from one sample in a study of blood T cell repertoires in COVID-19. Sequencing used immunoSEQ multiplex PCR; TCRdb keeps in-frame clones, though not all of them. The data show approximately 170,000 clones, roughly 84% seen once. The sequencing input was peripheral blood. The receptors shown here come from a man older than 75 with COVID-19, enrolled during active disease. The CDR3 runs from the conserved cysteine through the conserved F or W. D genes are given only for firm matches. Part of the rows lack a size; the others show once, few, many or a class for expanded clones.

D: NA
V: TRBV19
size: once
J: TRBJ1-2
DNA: TGTGCCAGTAGTATTACAGGGAACTATGGCTACACCTTC
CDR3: CASSITGNYGYTF

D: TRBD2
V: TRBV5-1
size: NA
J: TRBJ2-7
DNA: TGCGCCAGCAGCTCGACTAGCGGGACCTCCTACGAGCAGTACTTC
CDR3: CASSSTSGTSYEQYF

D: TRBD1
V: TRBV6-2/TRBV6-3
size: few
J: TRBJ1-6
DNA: TGTGCCAGCAGTTACGGACAGGCCGGGGGTTCACCCCTCCACTTT
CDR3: CASSYGQAGGSPLHF

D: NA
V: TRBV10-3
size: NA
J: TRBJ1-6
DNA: TGTGCCATCGGGCGTGATAATTCACCCCTCCACTTT
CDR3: CAIGRDNSPLHF

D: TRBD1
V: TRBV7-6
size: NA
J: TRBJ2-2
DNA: TGTGCCAGCAGCTTGGGGACAGACGCGAACACCGGGGAGCTGTTTTTT
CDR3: CASSLGTDANTGELFF

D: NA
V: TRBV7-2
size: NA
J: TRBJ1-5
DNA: TGTGCCAGCAGCTTAGGGGGGGTCAATCAGCCCCAGCATTTT
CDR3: CASSLGGVNQPQHF

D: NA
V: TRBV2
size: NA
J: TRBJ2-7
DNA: TGTGCCAGCAGTGACCACCCCTTACGGGTTGGTTCGGGGGACGAGCAGTACTTC
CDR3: CASSDHPLRVGSGDEQYF

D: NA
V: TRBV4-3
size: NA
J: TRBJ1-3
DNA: TGCGCCAGCAGCCAAGAAGGGGAAGGTTCTGGAAACACCATATATTTT
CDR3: CASSQEGEGSGNTIYF

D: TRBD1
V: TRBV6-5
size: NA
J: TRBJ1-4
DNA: TGTGCCAGTTCCCTGGACAGGGAAAAACTGTTTTTT
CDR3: CASSLDREKLFF

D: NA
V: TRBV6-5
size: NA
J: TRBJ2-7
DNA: TGTGCCAGCAGAAATCGCGACAGGAGGCCATACGAGCAGTACTTC
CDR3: CASRNRDRRPYEQYF

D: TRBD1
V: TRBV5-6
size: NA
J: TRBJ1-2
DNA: TGTGCCAGCAGCCCATGGGGACAGGGTCGTAATGGCTACACCTTC
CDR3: CASSPWGQGRNGYTF

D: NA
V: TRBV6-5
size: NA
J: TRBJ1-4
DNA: TGTGCCAGCAGTTCCCCAGGGGCGGTCCGTTTGTTTTTT
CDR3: CASSSPGAVRLFF

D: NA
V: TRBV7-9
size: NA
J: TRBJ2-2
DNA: TGTGCCAGCAGCTTAGGGGCCGGCACCGGGGAGCTGTTTTTT
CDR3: CASSLGAGTGELFF

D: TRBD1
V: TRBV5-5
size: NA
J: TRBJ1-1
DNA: TGTGCCAGCAGCCTCCCCCGGACAGGGCTTAACACTGAAGCTTTCTTT
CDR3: CASSLPRTGLNTEAFF

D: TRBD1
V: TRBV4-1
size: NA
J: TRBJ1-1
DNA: TGCGCCAGCAGCATACGGACAGGGGACACTGAAGCTTTCTTT
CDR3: CASSIRTGDTEAFF

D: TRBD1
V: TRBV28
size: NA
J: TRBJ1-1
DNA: TGTGCCAGCAGGACCGACAGGGGAAGGTTTGAAGCTTTCTTT
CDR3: CASRTDRGRFEAFF

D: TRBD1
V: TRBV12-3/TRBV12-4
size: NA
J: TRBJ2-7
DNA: TGTGCCAGCAGTTGGGGACAGTACGAGCAGTACTTC
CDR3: CASSWGQYEQYF

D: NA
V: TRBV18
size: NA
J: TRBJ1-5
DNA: TGTGCCAGCTCACCCGAGGTCAGCAATCAGCCCCAGCATTTT
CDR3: CASSPEVSNQPQHF

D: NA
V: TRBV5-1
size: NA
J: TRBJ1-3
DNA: TGCGCCAGCAGCCAGGGAAACTCTGGAAACACCATATATTTT
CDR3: CASSQGNSGNTIYF

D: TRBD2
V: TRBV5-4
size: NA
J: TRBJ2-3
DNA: TGTGCCAGCAGCGCGGGACTAGCGGGGGCCGCAGGGGATACGCAGTATTTT
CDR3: CASSAGLAGAAGDTQYF

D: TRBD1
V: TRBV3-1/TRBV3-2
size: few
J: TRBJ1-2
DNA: TGTGCCAGCAGCCCGGGACAGACTCTCTACACCTTC
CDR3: CASSPGQTLYTF

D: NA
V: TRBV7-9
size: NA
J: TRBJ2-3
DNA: TGTGCCAGCAGCCCAGCGCGGGGTGCAGATACGCAGTATTTT
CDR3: CASSPARGADTQYF

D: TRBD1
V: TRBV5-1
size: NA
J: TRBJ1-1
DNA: TGCGCCAGCAGCTTGGGTCACACAGGGGACACTGAAGCTTTCTTT
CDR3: CASSLGHTGDTEAFF

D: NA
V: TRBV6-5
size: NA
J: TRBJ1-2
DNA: TGTGCCAGCAACCTAGACAACTATGGCTACACCTTC
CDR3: CASNLDNYGYTF

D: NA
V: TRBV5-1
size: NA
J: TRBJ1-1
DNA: TGCGCCAGCAGCTTTTATACGAGGGTCACTGAAGCTTTCTTT
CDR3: CASSFYTRVTEAFF

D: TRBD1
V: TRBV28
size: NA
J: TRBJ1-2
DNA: TGTGCCAGCAGTTTGTTGCCGGACAGGGGGCATGGCTACACCTTC
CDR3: CASSLLPDRGHGYTF

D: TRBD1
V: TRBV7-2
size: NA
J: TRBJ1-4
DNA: TGTGCCAGCAGCTTAGAGCCCCCGGGACAGGGTAATGAAAAACTGTTTTTT
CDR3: CASSLEPPGQGNEKLFF

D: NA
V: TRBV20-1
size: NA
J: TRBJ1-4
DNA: TGCAGTGCTAGTTCCCAAGACAGTGGTGAAAAACTGTTTTTT
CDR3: CSASSQDSGEKLFF

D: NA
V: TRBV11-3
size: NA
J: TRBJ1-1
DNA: TGTGCCAGCAGCAGACTTCAACCGAACACTGAAGCTTTCTTT
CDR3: CASSRLQPNTEAFF

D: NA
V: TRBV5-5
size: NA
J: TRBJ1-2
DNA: TGTGCCAGTACTCGGGATTTCTATGGCTACACCTTC
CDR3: CASTRDFYGYTF

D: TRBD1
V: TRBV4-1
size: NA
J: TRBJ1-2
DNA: TGCGCCAGCAGCCAAGAGGTGCCCACAGGGGTGGGGGGCTACACCTTC
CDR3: CASSQEVPTGVGGYTF

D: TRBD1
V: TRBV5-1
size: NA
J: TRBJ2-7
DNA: TGCGCCAGCAGCTTGGGGGGGACAGACTCCTACGAGCAGTACTTC
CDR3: CASSLGGTDSYEQYF

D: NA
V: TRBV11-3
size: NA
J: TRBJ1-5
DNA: TGTGCCAGCAGCTTAGATGGCCCAGGGCAGCCCCAGCATTTT
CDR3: CASSLDGPGQPQHF

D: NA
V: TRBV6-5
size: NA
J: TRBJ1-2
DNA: TGTGTCTCGCGGGGGACCCTCTATGGCTACACCTTC
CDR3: CVSRGTLYGYTF

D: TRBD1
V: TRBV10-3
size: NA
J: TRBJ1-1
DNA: TGTGCCATCAGTGCGGGGACAGGGTTAGGCACTGAAGCTTTCTTT
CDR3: CAISAGTGLGTEAFF

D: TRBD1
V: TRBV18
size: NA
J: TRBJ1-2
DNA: TGTGCCAGCTCACCACAGGGGACAGGGGCTAACTATGGCTACACCTTC
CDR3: CASSPQGTGANYGYTF

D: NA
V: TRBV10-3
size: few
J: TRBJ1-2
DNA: TGTGCCATCAGTGAGGGACTAACTAACTATGGCTACACCTTC
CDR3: CAISEGLTNYGYTF

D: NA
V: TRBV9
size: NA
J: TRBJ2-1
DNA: TGTGCCAGCAGCGTAGGCGGGACAGAACTACCCTCCTACAATGAGCAGTTCTTC
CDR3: CASSVGGTELPSYNEQFF

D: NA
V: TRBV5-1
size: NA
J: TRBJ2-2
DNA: TGCGCCAGCAGCTTGGTACAGGGAAGGTCCGGGGAGCTGTTTTTT
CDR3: CASSLVQGRSGELFF

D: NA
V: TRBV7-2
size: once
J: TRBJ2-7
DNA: TGTGCCAGCAGCCCTAGGCGTGTCGGAGGCTACGAGCAGTACTTC
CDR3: CASSPRRVGGYEQYF

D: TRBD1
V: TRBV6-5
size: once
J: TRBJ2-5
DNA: TGTGCCAGTCGTACTTCGGGACAGGAAGAGACCCAGTACTTC
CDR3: CASRTSGQEETQYF

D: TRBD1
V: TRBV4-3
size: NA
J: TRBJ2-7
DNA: TGCGCCAGCAGCCAATGGCCGGGACAGGGGGGCTACGAGCAGTACTTC
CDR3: CASSQWPGQGGYEQYF

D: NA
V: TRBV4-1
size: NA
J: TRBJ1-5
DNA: TGCGCCAGCAGCCAAGGGGGGGACCAGCCCCAGCATTTT
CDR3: CASSQGGDQPQHF

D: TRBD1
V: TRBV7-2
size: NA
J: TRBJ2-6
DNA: TGTGCCAGCAGCCCCCGCGGACAGGGTAGCTCTGGGGCCAACGTCCTGACTTTC
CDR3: CASSPRGQGSSGANVLTF

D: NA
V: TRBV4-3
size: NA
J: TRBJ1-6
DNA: TGCGCCAGCAGCCTTTGGGCCGACAGCCGGAATTCACCCCTCCACTTT
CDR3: CASSLWADSRNSPLHF

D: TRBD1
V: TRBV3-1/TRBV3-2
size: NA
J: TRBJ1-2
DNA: TGTGCCAGCAGCCAAGATAAGGGACAGGGGGCGCAGACTAACTATGGCTACACCTTC
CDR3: CASSQDKGQGAQTNYGYTF

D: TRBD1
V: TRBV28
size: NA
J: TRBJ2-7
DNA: TGTGCCAGCAGCAACCCTTCACAGGGGGCGAGGGAGCAGTACTTC
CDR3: CASSNPSQGAREQYF

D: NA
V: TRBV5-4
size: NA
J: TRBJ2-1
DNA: TGTGCCAGCACCGCAACACGGGGGGCCGCCTACAATGAGCAGTTCTTC
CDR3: CASTATRGAAYNEQFF